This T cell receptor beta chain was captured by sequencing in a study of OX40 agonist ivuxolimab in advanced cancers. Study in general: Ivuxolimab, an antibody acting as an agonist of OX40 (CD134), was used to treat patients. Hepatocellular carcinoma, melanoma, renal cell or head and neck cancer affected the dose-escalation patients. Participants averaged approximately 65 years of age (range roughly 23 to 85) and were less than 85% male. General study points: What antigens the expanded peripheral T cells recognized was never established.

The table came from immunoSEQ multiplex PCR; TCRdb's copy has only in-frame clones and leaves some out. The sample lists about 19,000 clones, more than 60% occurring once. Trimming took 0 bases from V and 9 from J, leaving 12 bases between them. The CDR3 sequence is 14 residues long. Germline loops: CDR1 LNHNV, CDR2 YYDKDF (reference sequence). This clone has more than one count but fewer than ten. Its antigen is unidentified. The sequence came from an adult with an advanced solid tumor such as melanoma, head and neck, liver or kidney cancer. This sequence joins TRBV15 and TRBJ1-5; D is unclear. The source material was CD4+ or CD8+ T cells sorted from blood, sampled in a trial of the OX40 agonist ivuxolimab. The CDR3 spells CATSRDVNSRPQHF. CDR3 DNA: TGTGCCACCAGCAGAGATGTAAACTCTCGGCCCCAGCATTTT.